The rows below give T cell receptor beta chains drawn from one sample of a study of CD8 T cells in ankylosing spondylitis. MiXCR, applied by TCRdb to the 5' RACE reads, yields one record per CDR3 protein. The profile shows some 840,000 distinct CDR3 sequences, about 11% of them singletons. Sequencing used blood, either unsorted or a sorted T cell fraction (not recorded which). The source of these receptors is a male donor with ankylosing spondylitis. CDR3s leave out the opening cysteine and the closing phenylalanine or tryptophan.

cdr3_length | v_call | cdr3_aa
12 | TRBV7-9 | ASSSTSTTYEQY
14 | TRBV2 | ASSGRRTASRYGYT
11 | TRBV20-1 | TASGQGDYEQY
14 | TRBV5-1 | ASSLGYGRGLDTQY
13 | TRBV5-1 | ASSLPLPYNNEQF
11 | TRBV6-4 | AADGGLYNEQF
13 | TRBV20-1 | SARDPTGGGNEQY
14 | TRBV20-1 | SARVMGRPGANVLT
12 | TRBV5-5 | ASSLSANTGELF
13 | TRBV11-2 | ASSLVGIGANVLT
13 | TRBV4-1 | ASSQDNSMRYGYT
14 | TRBV5-1 | ASSGGGLGHRDTQY
13 | TRBV20-1 | SARDPGLYNSPLH
11 | TRBV24-1 | ATSRGEHYEQY
10 | TRBV5-1 | ASSLAGAINT
13 | TRBV20-1 | SARDPREFGETQY
12 | TRBV20-1 | SARWPPRYNEQF
12 | TRBV7-2 | ASIRATGTGELF
14 | TRBV20-1 | SARGGSRTSYNEQF
13 | TRBV5-1 | ASSFASGSSDTQY
13 | TRBV10-3 | AISDPGQGGTEAF
11 | TRBV6-1 | ASSLDGLQPQH
10 | TRBV5-1 | ASSLEYGEQY